A single sample is the source of the 23 T cell receptor beta chains below, sequenced in a study of shared clonotypes between healthy human individuals (dated by TCRdb to the early 2020s). Library preparation used the immunoSEQ multiplex PCR assay. What TCRdb holds here is the immuneACCESS table cut down to in-frame rearrangements. Part of the clones is not present; checked against another copy, under half of the missing clones reflect an unresolved V gene, and the others are unexplained. For this sample there are about 1 million clones; 70% to 80% appear just once. Approximately 0.52% of the sample comes from the top ten. The sample taken for sequencing was memory CD4+ T cells from PBMCs. What this sample's cell subset or site label stands for: CD45RA-negative fraction. These receptors originate from a man between 18 and 29 years old in good health. Some clones in this sample may be carry-over from other donors' samples.

The chain links TRBV5-1 to TRBJ1-2; D may be TRBD1 (5 bases). Germline lookup yields CDR1 SGHRS and CDR2 YFSETQ. V was clipped by 0 bases and J by 4 bases, with 10 bases between them. The CDR3 has 14 amino acids. The CDR3 loop reads CASSLVQGAYGYTF. The CDR3 DNA follows: TGCGCCAGCAGCTTGGTTCAGGGCGCCTATGGCTACACCTTC.

There are a few counts of this clone. Other DNA variants within this sample encode the same CDR3. CDR3 coding DNA: TGTGCCAGCAGCCAAGTGGGGGGCACTGAAGCTTTCTTT. Translated, it gives CASSQVGGTEAFF. J is TRBJ1-1 and V is TRBV14; D is perhaps TRBD1 (5 bases). The germline V gene encodes CDR1 SGHDN and CDR2 FVKESK. V dropped 1 base and J dropped 4 bases, with 7 bases sitting between them. This CDR3 region has 13 residues.

V usage is TRBV10-1 and J usage is TRBJ2-5, with D maybe TRBD1 (6 bases). CDR3 length equals 13 residues. CDR1 and CDR2 from the germline V gene are WNHNN and SYGVQD (reference sequence). With 4 bases removed from V and 5 bases from J, the gap between germline ends came to 11 bases. CDR3 nucleotides: TGCGCCAGCAGTGTTTCAGGGGATGAGACCCAGTACTTC. It yields the protein CASSVSGDETQYF.

This sequence joins TRBV7-9 and TRBJ1-2; D not certain. Germline lookup yields CDR1 SEHNR and CDR2 FQNEAQ (reference sequence). The germline V and J ends were trimmed by 5 bases and 7 bases, with 11 bases remaining between them. The CDR3 runs 12 residues. CDR3 nucleotide sequence: TGTGCCAGCAGCCCCCGGGAGGGTGGCTACACCTTC. Protein product: CASSPREGGYTF.

The sample holds one count of this clone. The sample carries other DNA sequences with the same CDR3. The chain joins TRBV18 to TRBJ2-3, with D unclear. This CDR3 has 12 residues. Between the trimmed V and J ends, which lost 3 bases and 6 bases, there was a span of 7 bases. Germline CDR1 is KGHSH and CDR2 is LQKENI. The CDR3 DNA follows: TGTGCCAGCTCACCGCTTAGGGATACGCAGTATTTT. This codes for CASSPLRDTQYF.

The chain links TRBV19 to TRBJ1-1, with D unresolved. V lost 5 bases to trimming and J lost 0 bases, with 10 bases between them. This CDR3 spans 14 amino acids. Germline CDR1 is LNHDA and CDR2 is SQIVND (reference sequence). The CDR3: CASSVTGLNTEAFF. CDR3 sequence (DNA): TGTGCCAGTAGTGTTACTGGGTTGAACACTGAAGCTTTCTTT. Combining the CDR3 with reference TRBV19 and TRBJ1-1 gives the whole variable domain DGGITQSPKYLFRKEGQNVTLSCEQNLNHDAMYWYRQDPGQGLRLIYYSQIVNDFQKGDIAEGYSVSREKKESFPLTVTSAQKNPTAFYLCASSVTGLNTEAFFGQGTRLTVV.

The V call is TRBV7-8, the J call TRBJ2-1, with TRBD2 as a possible D gene (6 bases). This CDR3 has 13 amino acids. V was trimmed by 3 bases and J by 5 bases, leaving 8 bases between them. Germline-derived CDR1 and CDR2 are SGHVS and FQNEAQ. This chain's CDR3 is CASSLDYNNEQFF. For the CDR3, the DNA is TGTGCCAGCAGCTTGGACTACAACAATGAGCAGTTCTTC.

V is TRBV27 and J is TRBJ1-1; D is unresolved. Germline V gene lookup returns CDR1 MNHEY and CDR2 SMNVEV (reference sequence). Trimming cost V 3 bases and J 4 bases, with 9 bases left between them. The CDR3 runs to 13 residues. Here the CDR3 reads CASSFERRTEAFF. Here the CDR3 DNA reads TGTGCCAGCAGTTTTGAGAGGCGCACTGAAGCTTTCTTT.

The rearrangement links TRBV5-1 to TRBJ1-2; the D is unclear. V was cut by 7 bases and J by 4 bases, with 17 bases left in between. CDR1 is SGHRS, CDR2 YFSETQ, per germline. There are 14 residues in the CDR3. CDR3 region: CASAVGSQFYGYTF. CDR3 DNA: TGCGCCAGCGCCGTGGGGTCCCAATTCTATGGCTACACCTTC.

V gene TRBV5-1 combines with J gene TRBJ2-3, with D perhaps matching TRBD2 (6 bases). The CDR3 has 16 residues. Germline values: CDR1 SGHRS, CDR2 YFSETQ. With 4 bases removed from V and 0 bases from J, the gap between germline ends came to 15 bases. CDR3 bases: TGCGCCAGCAGCCCGATCGGAGGGACTAGCACAGATACGCAGTATTTT. This translates into CASSPIGGTSTDTQYF.

The chain links TRBV28 to TRBJ2-4, with D possibly TRBD2 on 6 matching bases. CDR1 is MDHEN, CDR2 SYDVKM, per germline. CDR3 length equals 14 residues. V gave up 4 bases and J gave up 3 bases, with 10 bases separating them. The chain's CDR3 is CASSSAGSKNIQYF. The CDR3 DNA follows: TGTGCCAGCAGTTCCGCCGGGAGCAAAAACATTCAGTACTTC.

A note on this clone: This specimen includes other DNA sequences encoding the same CDR3. This chain links TRBV5-4 with TRBJ2-6; TRBD1 matches at 9 bases. The J segment lost 2 bases and the V segment lost 5 bases, leaving 5 bases of the junction unmatched. Germline-derived CDR1 and CDR2 are SGHNT and YYREEE (reference sequence). The CDR3 sequence is 16 residues long. CDR3 in DNA: TGTGCCAGCAGACCTACAGGGGGCGCTGGGGCCAACGTCCTGACTTTC. It codes for CASRPTGGAGANVLTF. Using reference TRBV5-4 and TRBJ2-6 for the parts outside the CDR3, the full variable domain is ETGVTQSPTHLIKTRGQQVTLRCSSQSGHNTVSWYQQALGQGPQFIFQYYREEENGRGNFPPRFSGLQFPNYSSELNVNALELDDSALYLCASRPTGGAGANVLTFGAGSRLTVL.

This sequence joins TRBV5-6 and TRBJ1-5; D gene unclear. This CDR3 spans 15 amino acids. Deletions cut 0 bases from V and 2 bases from J, with 9 bases between. Germline V gene sequence: CDR1 SGHDT, CDR2 YYEEEE. The CDR3 coding sequence is TGTGCCAGCAGCTTGGGCCCGAGCGGCAATCAGCCCCAGCATTTT. This codes for CASSLGPSGNQPQHF.

CDR3 protein: CASSFSYEASGRRETQYF. In nucleotides, the CDR3 is TGTGCCAGCAGCTTTTCTTATGAGGCTAGCGGGAGGAGAGAGACCCAGTACTTC. The chain joins TRBV7-9 to TRBJ2-5; TRBD2 matches 11 bases. There are 18 residues in the CDR3. The V gene's germline CDR1 is SEHNR and CDR2 FQNEAQ (reference sequence). V gave up 3 bases and J gave up 4 bases; unmatched junction bases: 13. The full variable domain, with the rest looked up from reference TRBV7-9 and TRBJ2-5, is DTGVSQNPRHKITKRGQNVTFRCDPISEHNRLYWYRQTLGQGPEFLTYFQNEAQLEKSRLLSDRFSAERPKGSFSTLEIQRTEQGDSAMYLCASSFSYEASGRRETQYFGPGTRLLVL.

This rearrangement joins TRBV5-5 to TRBJ1-1, with D unclear. The germline V gene encodes CDR1 SGHKS and CDR2 YYEKEE (reference sequence). CDR3 length: 16 residues. Trimming left V 2 bases short and J 0 bases short, with 14 bases between. CDR3 bases: TGTGCCAGCAGCTTCCGGGAGCCACCCATGAACACTGAAGCTTTCTTT. Translation gives CASSFREPPMNTEAFF.

Notes on this clone: A much larger clonotype is one base distant, so this may be a read error. The rearrangement uses TRBV6-6 and TRBJ2-7; D is undetermined. This CDR3 contains 12 residues. The V gene's germline CDR1 is MNHNY and CDR2 SVGAGI (reference sequence). V gave up 4 bases and J gave up 3 bases, with 7 bases separating them. CDR3 sequence: CASSLADYEQYF. In DNA form, the CDR3 reads TGTGCCAGCAGTTTGGCGGACTACGAGCAGTACTTC.

The V and J genes are TRBV10-1 and TRBJ2-4; TRBD1 agrees at 8 bases. This CDR3 is built from 12 residues. The germline V gene encodes CDR1 WNHNN and CDR2 SYGVQD (reference sequence). V was pared by 8 bases and J by 3 bases, with 0 bases of the junction left unmatched. The CDR3 region is CASDRGKNIQYF. The CDR3 nucleotides are TGCGCCAGCGACAGGGGCAAAAACATTCAGTACTTC.

Only one count was recorded for this clone. The chain carries TRBV6-6 and TRBJ2-4, with D hard to call. The V gene's germline CDR1 is MNHNY and CDR2 SVGAGI (reference sequence). V dropped 7 bases and J dropped 7 bases, with 17 bases sitting between them. The CDR3 length is 14 residues. The CDR3 DNA sequence: TGTGCCAGCACCCTGCTACGTGAATCTAACATTCAGTACTTC. This translates into CASTLLRESNIQYF.

The V and J genes are TRBV2 and TRBJ2-1; 12 nucleotides agree with TRBD2. Per the germline V gene, CDR1 is SNHLY and CDR2 is FYNNEI. This CDR3 has 15 residues. Germline trimming cut 7 bases from V and 6 bases from J; bases unmatched to any gene: 7. CDR3 coding DNA: TGTGCCAGCAAGCCGACTAGCGGGAGCCCCAATGAGCAGTTCTTC. It encodes CASKPTSGSPNEQFF.

In this sample, this clone turned up once. The gene calls are TRBV7-7 and TRBJ2-5; no firm D call. Germline V lookup: CDR1 SSHAT, CDR2 FNYEAQ (reference sequence). This CDR3 has 13 residues. Trimming stripped 5 bases from V and 1 base from J, with 8 bases between. The CDR3 loop reads CASSRFAQETQYF. CDR3 nucleotides: TGTGCCAGCAGCCGCTTTGCCCAAGAGACCCAGTACTTC.

This sequence joins TRBV5-4 and TRBJ2-4, with D maybe TRBD1 (6 bases). Trimming left V 2 bases short and J 5 bases short, with 11 bases between. CDR1 is SGHNT and CDR2 is YYREEE in the germline V gene (reference sequence). The CDR3 has 14 residues. Here the CDR3 DNA reads TGTGCCAGCAGCTTCACAGGGTTTGAAAACATTCAGTACTTC. This codes for CASSFTGFENIQYF. Full variable domain (outside the CDR3, taken from reference TRBV5-4 and TRBJ2-4): ETGVTQSPTHLIKTRGQQVTLRCSSQSGHNTVSWYQQALGQGPQFIFQYYREEENGRGNFPPRFSGLQFPNYSSELNVNALELDDSALYLCASSFTGFENIQYFGAGTRLSVL.

This clone was recorded at least ten times. The gene calls are TRBV4-1 and TRBJ1-3, with D unresolved. In germline, CDR1 is MGHRA, CDR2 YSYEKL. The CDR3 is 16 residues long. Trimming cost V 1 base and J 2 bases, with 12 bases left between them. CDR3 in amino acids: CASSQVSLGTGNTIYF. The DNA for the CDR3 is TGCGCCAGCAGCCAAGTCTCCCTAGGGACTGGAAACACCATATATTTT.

The chain recombines TRBV27 with TRBJ2-1; TRBD2 matches at 8 bases. The CDR3 has 15 amino acids. Per the germline V gene, CDR1 is MNHEY and CDR2 is SMNVEV (reference sequence). Trimming took 8 bases from V and 5 from J; bases not matched to a gene: 11. CDR3 nucleotides: TGTGCCAGCTCCGGGAGGGCCTTAGGAGACAATGAGCAGTTCTTC. This codes for CASSGRALGDNEQFF.